This passage covers 26 T cell receptor beta chains from one sample sequenced in a study of cytomegalovirus exposure and HLA in healthy donors. Vbeta (60) and Jbeta (13) primers were used in the PCR. Generated by immunoSEQ multiplex PCR, the TCRdb table keeps only in-frame clones and is missing some. The sample includes about 81,000 clones, more than 80% of them seen just once. Specimen: PBMCs. These receptors were collected from a man younger than 35 in good health and CMV-seronegative.

J is TRBJ2-1 and V is TRBV2; 10 nucleotides agree with TRBD2. The V gene end was trimmed by 6 bases and the J gene end by 8 bases; junction bases not matched to a gene: 10. Germline V gene lookup returns CDR1 SNHLY and CDR2 FYNNEI. This CDR3 has 15 residues. The CDR3 sequence is CASRDLAGAFDEQFF. CDR3 nucleotide sequence: TGTGCCAGCAGGGATCTAGCGGGAGCTTTCGATGAGCAGTTCTTC.

This clone was recorded once. The CDR3 nucleotides are TGTGCCAACACCCCGGGCAATGAGCAGTTCTTC. This sequence encodes CANTPGNEQFF. The V gene is TRBV7-3, the J gene TRBJ2-1, with unresolved D. The germline gives CDR1 SGHTA, CDR2 FQGTGA. CDR3 length: 11 amino acids. Trimming shortened V by 10 bases and J by 6 bases, and 10 bases separated the two germline ends.

The chain combines TRBV19 with TRBJ2-7; TRBD1 matches 9 bases. This CDR3 spans 14 amino acids. With V trimmed by 3 bases and J by 5 bases, 5 bases remained unmatched. Germline V gene lookup returns CDR1 LNHDA and CDR2 SQIVND (reference sequence). DNA for the CDR3: TGTGCCAGTAGTATGGGGACAGGGTGGGACGAGCAGTACTTC. This sequence encodes CASSMGTGWDEQYF.

The gene calls are TRBV9 and TRBJ2-3; 9 bases are a match to TRBD2. After removal of 4 bases from V and 2 bases from J, the junction contained 5 bases not matched to a gene. Looked up from germline, CDR1 is SGDLS and CDR2 is YYNGEE. This CDR3 spans 15 amino acids. The CDR3 reads CASSPTSGVTDTQYF. The CDR3 nucleotides are TGTGCCAGCAGCCCGACTAGCGGAGTCACAGATACGCAGTATTTT.

V is TRBV7-3 and J is TRBJ1-1; no definite D call. CDR1 and CDR2 (germline): SGHTA, FQGTGA. The CDR3 runs to 14 residues. V lost 2 bases, J lost 0 bases, and 7 bases lay in between. This CDR3 is CASSLSQMNTEAFF. CDR3 coding DNA: TGTGCCAGCAGCTTATCCCAGATGAACACTGAAGCTTTCTTT.

DNA for the CDR3: TGTGCCAGCAGCTTTGGACAGGGGAACACTGAAGCTTTCTTT. Its translation: CASSFGQGNTEAFF. This chain connects TRBV11-1 to TRBJ1-1, with 8 bases that match TRBD1. The CDR3 loop spans 14 amino acids. With 3 bases clipped from V and 1 base from J, the junction kept 1 base outside the gene matches. Germline V gives CDR1 SGHAT, CDR2 FQDESV (reference sequence). The full variable domain, its missing parts supplied by reference TRBV11-1 and TRBJ1-1, is EAEVAQSPRYKITEKSQAVAFWCDPISGHATLYWYRQILGQGPELLVQFQDESVVDDSQLPKDRFSAERLKGVDSTLKIQPAELGDSAMYLCASSFGQGNTEAFFGQGTRLTVV.

The chain combines TRBV5-1 with TRBJ1-4; D gene uncertain. Germline V gene lookup returns CDR1 SGHRS and CDR2 YFSETQ. The CDR3 length is 15 residues. Trimming stripped 4 bases from V and 7 bases from J, with 17 bases between. The CDR3 here is CASSTGILNGEKLFF. The CDR3 DNA reads as TGCGCCAGCAGCACGGGAATCCTTAACGGTGAAAAACTGTTTTTT.

V is TRBV7-8 and J is TRBJ2-7, with 10 nucleotides matching TRBD2. CDR3 length equals 14 residues. The germline gives CDR1 SGHVS, CDR2 FQNEAQ. Trimming cost V 8 bases and J 3 bases; bases outside gene matches: 7. The CDR3 spells CASGVTSGNYEQYF. DNA of the CDR3: TGTGCCAGCGGGGTTACTAGCGGGAACTACGAGCAGTACTTC. Together with reference TRBV7-8 and TRBJ2-7, the CDR3 gives the full variable domain: GAGVSQSPRYKVAKRGQDVALRCDPISGHVSLFWYQQALGQGPEFLTYFQNEAQLDKSGLPSDRFFAERPEGSVSTLKIQRTQQEDSAVYLCASGVTSGNYEQYFGPGTRLTVT.

V gene TRBV28 combines with J gene TRBJ2-7; 11 bases fit TRBD2. The CDR3 consists of 15 residues. V lost 4 bases to trimming and J lost 2 bases; unmatched junction nucleotides: 4. Germline V lookup: CDR1 MDHEN, CDR2 SYDVKM. The CDR3 nucleotides are TGTGCCAGCAGTTACAGACTAGCGGGAACCTACGAGCAGTACTTC. It translates to CASSYRLAGTYEQYF.

This sequence joins TRBV18 and TRBJ2-7, with TRBD2 as a possible D gene (5 bases). The length of the CDR3 is 13 residues. The germline V gene encodes CDR1 KGHSH and CDR2 LQKENI. Trimming left V 3 bases short and J 7 bases short, with 13 bases between. CDR3 nucleotide sequence: TGTGCCAGCTCACCGGGGTTACAGCGGGAGCAGTACTTC. Its protein is CASSPGLQREQYF.

The J gene is TRBJ2-3, the V gene TRBV6-5, with 10 bases aligning to TRBD2. With 6 bases clipped from V and 1 base from J, the junction kept 4 bases outside the gene matches. The V gene's germline CDR1 is MNHEY and CDR2 SVGAGI. CDR3 size: 15 residues. CDR3 sequence reads: CASRKLAGRTDTQYF. The CDR3 nucleotides are TGTGCCAGCAGAAAACTAGCGGGACGCACAGATACGCAGTATTTT.

The genes are TRBV14 and TRBJ2-5; possible D gene TRBD2, 5 bases. Trimming took off 4 bases at V and 0 bases at J, with 15 bases between the two ends. Germline CDR1 is SGHDN and CDR2 is FVKESK. CDR3 length: 16 residues. CDR3 amino acids: CASSRNQLGYQETQYF. CDR3 nucleotide sequence: TGTGCCAGCAGCCGCAACCAACTAGGGTACCAAGAGACCCAGTACTTC. The whole variable domain, remainder taken from reference TRBV14 and TRBJ2-5, is EAGVTQFPSHSVIEKGQTVTLRCDPISGHDNLYWYRRVMGKEIKFLLHFVKESKQDESGMPNNRFLAERTGGTYSTLKVQPAELEDSGVYFCASSRNQLGYQETQYFGPGTRLLVL.

The V and J genes are TRBV6-5 and TRBJ1-2; 8 bases line up with TRBD1. V lost 4 bases and J lost 12; bases outside the gene matches: 13. Germline lookup yields CDR1 MNHEY and CDR2 SVGAGI. This CDR3 is 14 amino acids long. CDR3 nucleotides: TGTGCCAGCAGTTTTACCAGGGGGCTGGGGGGCCACACCTTC. Protein: CASSFTRGLGGHTF.

This chain connects TRBV5-1 to TRBJ2-3, with no clear D. Germline lookup yields CDR1 SGHRS and CDR2 YFSETQ. V lost 0 bases and J 3 bases, leaving 8 bases between the germline ends. CDR3 length: 14 amino acids. The CDR3 reads CASSLDSTTDTQYF. CDR3 bases: TGCGCCAGCAGCTTGGACAGCACAACAGATACGCAGTATTTT.

The rearrangement uses TRBV7-2 and TRBJ2-1; D remains unclear. The CDR3 runs to 17 residues. V lost 1 base and J 0 bases, leaving 13 bases between the germline ends. Germline V gene data show CDR1 as SGHTA and CDR2 as FQGNSA. The DNA for the CDR3 is TGTGCCAGCAGCTTAGTGGCGACTCTGAGCTCCTACAATGAGCAGTTCTTC. Residues: CASSLVATLSSYNEQFF.

V gene TRBV7-2 combines with J gene TRBJ1-1; no reliable D call. CDR1 and CDR2 (germline): SGHTA, FQGNSA. V lost 1 base to trimming and J lost 5 bases, with 11 bases between them. This CDR3 has 14 amino acids. The CDR3, as DNA: TGTGCCAGCAGCTTAGAGTCTTGGCAGACTGAAGCTTTCTTT. It is translated as CASSLESWQTEAFF.

This chain's CDR3 is CAIRSGGGNEQFF. CDR3 bases: TGTGCCATCAGGAGCGGGGGCGGGAATGAGCAGTTCTTC. The chain recombines TRBV10-3 with TRBJ2-1; 8 nucleotides align to TRBD2. CDR1 and CDR2 from the germline V gene are ENHRY and SYGVKD. The CDR3 is 13 residues long. The ends lost 6 bases at V and 7 bases at J; junction bases unmatched: 5.

V is TRBV28 and J is TRBJ2-7; 7 bases fit TRBD1. Trimming at V came to 7 bases and at J to 2 bases, leaving 8 bases not matched to a gene. CDR3 length: 14 residues. Germline V lookup: CDR1 MDHEN, CDR2 SYDVKM. Written as DNA, the CDR3 is TGTGCCAGCACCGTACAGGGGACAACCTACGAGCAGTACTTC. It yields the protein CASTVQGTTYEQYF. The full variable domain, in which reference TRBV28 and TRBJ2-7 provide the parts outside the CDR3, is DVKVTQSSRYLVKRTGEKVFLECVQDMDHENMFWYRQDPGLGLRLIYFSYDVKMKEKGDIPEGYSVSREKKERFSLILESASTNQTSMYLCASTVQGTTYEQYFGPGTRLTVT.

The V gene is TRBV28, the J gene TRBJ1-2, with 9 bases that match TRBD1. This CDR3 has 14 amino acids. Trimming took 5 bases from V and 5 from J; bases not matched to a gene: 6. Germline values: CDR1 MDHEN, CDR2 SYDVKM. CDR3: CASSPGTGRYGYTF. CDR3 in DNA: TGTGCCAGCAGTCCAGGGACAGGGAGGTATGGCTACACCTTC.

This sequence joins TRBV14 and TRBJ2-1, with D hard to call. CDR3 size: 17 residues. The V and J ends lost 0 bases and 2 bases respectively, with 14 bases between them. CDR1 is SGHDN and CDR2 is FVKESK in the germline V gene. The CDR3 sequence: CASSQDLGRLAYNEQFF. CDR3 bases: TGTGCCAGCAGCCAAGATCTAGGTAGGCTAGCCTACAATGAGCAGTTCTTC. The full variable domain, completed using reference TRBV14 and TRBJ2-1, is EAGVTQFPSHSVIEKGQTVTLRCDPISGHDNLYWYRRVMGKEIKFLLHFVKESKQDESGMPNNRFLAERTGGTYSTLKVQPAELEDSGVYFCASSQDLGRLAYNEQFFGPGTRLTVL.

A word on this clone: Other DNA sequences in this specimen translate into the identical CDR3. The V and J genes are TRBV19 and TRBJ2-1; 7 nucleotides agree with TRBD2. The CDR3 length is 16 residues. V shed 2 bases, J shed 5 bases, and the junction held 9 bases outside the gene matches. Germline V CDR1 and CDR2: LNHDA, SQIVND (reference sequence). CDR3 region: CASSITPGGSNNEQFF. CDR3 bases: TGTGCCAGTAGTATAACCCCCGGCGGGAGCAACAATGAGCAGTTCTTC.

This sequence joins TRBV4-3 and TRBJ2-5; TRBD2 aligns across 11 bases. This CDR3 comprises 18 residues. CDR1 LGHNA and CDR2 YSLEER come from the germline V gene. V gave up 0 bases and J gave up 7 bases; unmatched junction bases: 13. CDR3 residues: CASSQDHPSLAGERTQYF. CDR3 bases: TGCGCCAGCAGCCAAGATCACCCCTCACTAGCGGGAGAACGGACCCAGTACTTC.

V gene TRBV28 combines with J gene TRBJ2-1, with unresolved D. V lost 3 bases and J lost 0, with 12 bases in between. The CDR3 has 16 amino acids. Germline V gives CDR1 MDHEN, CDR2 SYDVKM. The CDR3 spells CASSFYGGSSYNEQFF. In nucleotides, the CDR3 is TGTGCCAGCAGTTTTTACGGCGGAAGCTCCTACAATGAGCAGTTCTTC.

This chain joins TRBV6-1 and TRBJ2-7; a possible D gene is TRBD2 (6 bases). The CDR3 spans 15 residues. Trimming pared 4 bases from V and 0 bases from J, leaving 13 bases between. Germline CDR1 and CDR2: MNHNS and SASEGT. This CDR3 is CASSAGTSSSYEQYF. CDR3 coding DNA: TGTGCCAGCAGTGCCGGGACTTCCAGCTCCTACGAGCAGTACTTC.

The CDR3 is CASGANVLTF. CDR3 DNA: TGTGCCTCAGGGGCCAACGTCCTGACTTTC. The chain combines TRBV7-2 with TRBJ2-6; D is uncertain. Germline V CDR1 and CDR2: SGHTA, FQGNSA. The CDR3 runs to 10 residues. V lost 11 bases, J lost 4 bases, and 3 bases lay in between.

CDR3 coding DNA: TGTGCCAGCAGCCCAGTAGGGGATATTCGTGGCTACACCTTC. Translated: CASSPVGDIRGYTF. V gene TRBV5-6 combines with J gene TRBJ1-2, with D perhaps matching TRBD1 (5 bases). From germline, CDR1 is SGHDT and CDR2 YYEEEE. The CDR3 length is 14 residues. V lost 4 bases to trimming and J lost 7 bases, with 17 bases between them.